This TCR beta chain was identified during a study of CD8 T cells in ankylosing spondylitis. Libraries for TCR beta were made by quantitative 5'-RACE with molecular barcodes. Using its own MiXCR run on the 5' RACE reads, TCRdb lists one record per CDR3 protein. The sample shows about 250,000 distinct CDR3 sequences, approximately 30% of them seen only once. Study results and caveats: Within ankylosing spondylitis blood, a TCR beta motif made up of roughly eight highly homologous variants appeared to be characteristic. Researchers report that disease-linked clones proved CD8+ and relatively rare in peripheral blood. Researchers reportedly found disease-linked clones significantly enriched in matched ankylosing spondylitis synovial fluid.

Germline-derived CDR1 and CDR2 are MGHRA and YSYEKL. The CDR3 sequence is 16 residues long. Trimming cost V 0 bases and J 0 bases, with 9 bases left between them. This clonotype showed up just a few times. What it binds is unknown. The clonotype comes from a male donor with ankylosing spondylitis or in good health (not recorded which). The V call is TRBV4-1, the J call TRBJ2-1; D is undetermined. Material: blood, either unsorted or a sorted T cell fraction (not recorded which). The CDR3 region has the DNA TGCGCCAGCAGCCAAGAACGGGCCAGCTCCTACAATGAGCAGTTCTTC. Its translation is CASSQERASSYNEQFF.